One sample yielded the 7 T cell receptor beta chains listed below, sequenced in a study of cytomegalovirus exposure and HLA in healthy donors. The PCR was carried out with 60 Vbeta primers and 13 Jbeta primers. This table comes from immunoSEQ multiplex PCR, and its TCRdb copy is limited to in-frame clones, with some not included. The data show approximately 110,000 clones, around 78% seen once. What was sequenced was PBMCs. The receptors shown here come from a man aged 35 to 55 in good health and CMV-seronegative.

The table lists this clone with a few counts. The rearrangement links TRBV5-4 to TRBJ1-2, with a possible D match to TRBD1 (5 bases). Trimming stripped 4 bases from V and 4 bases from J, with 20 bases between. CDR1 and CDR2 from the germline V gene are SGHNT and YYREEE (reference sequence). This CDR3 comprises 16 residues. This chain's CDR3 is CASSPPSGGGVYGYTF. DNA of the CDR3: TGTGCCAGCAGCCCCCCCTCGGGGGGTGGAGTCTATGGCTACACCTTC.

The genes are TRBV29-1 and TRBJ2-7; D is possibly TRBD1 (6 bases). The germline V and J ends were trimmed by 4 bases and 5 bases, with 9 bases remaining between them. CDR3 size: 11 residues. The V gene's germline CDR1 is SQVTM and CDR2 ANQGSEA. This CDR3 reads CSVVWGHEQYF. The DNA of the CDR3 is TGCAGCGTTGTTTGGGGGCACGAGCAGTACTTC.

In its sample, this clone was seen once. This sequence joins TRBV4-1 and TRBJ2-7; D is perhaps TRBD2 (5 bases). V dropped 0 bases and J dropped 0 bases, with 9 bases sitting between them. Germline CDR1 MGHRA, CDR2 YSYEKL. The CDR3 is made up of 15 amino acids. The CDR3 nucleotides are TGCGCCAGCAGCCAAGATTCCCGGGGCTCCTACGAGCAGTACTTC. Amino acid sequence: CASSQDSRGSYEQYF.

This sequence joins TRBV6-1 and TRBJ1-2, with D hard to call. Germline-derived CDR1 and CDR2 are MNHNS and SASEGT. The ends were cut back, 2 bases at V and 5 bases at J, with 9 bases in the middle. The CDR3 runs 13 residues. CDR3 loop: CASSEIPGYGYTF. CDR3 DNA sequence: TGTGCCAGCAGTGAAATCCCGGGGTATGGCTACACCTTC.

This clone was seen just once. V is TRBV19 and J is TRBJ2-5, with D perhaps matching TRBD2 (6 bases). Gene TRBJ2-7 matches the end of the DNA better, so the J call may be wrong. Germline values: CDR1 LNHDA, CDR2 SQIVND (reference sequence). This CDR3 contains 13 residues. In DNA form, the CDR3 reads TGTGCCAGTAGTAACGGCGGGGCTTACGAGCAGTACTTC. It specifies CASSNGGAYEQYF.

Points on this clone: The sample has other DNA sequences that encode this CDR3 too. The chain combines TRBV10-3 with TRBJ2-3; no firm D call. This CDR3 has 13 residues. The germline V gene encodes CDR1 ENHRY and CDR2 SYGVKD. Trimming pared 6 bases from V and 2 bases from J, leaving 9 bases between. CDR3 in amino acids: CAISLEATDTQYF. In nucleotides, the CDR3 is TGTGCCATCAGCTTAGAAGCCACAGATACGCAGTATTTT.

The rearrangement uses TRBV6-1 and TRBJ1-1; D call uncertain. CDR3 size: 12 residues. Trimming cost V 6 bases and J 3 bases, with 8 bases left between them. The V gene's germline CDR1 is MNHNS and CDR2 SASEGT. In DNA form, the CDR3 reads TGTGCCAGCAGGATGCAGGACACTGAAGCTTTCTTT. Protein sequence: CASRMQDTEAFF.